This TCR beta chain was captured in a study of shared clonotypes between healthy human individuals. Study details: Those who served as donors were a couple of women and a few men between the ages of 18 and 49.

Naivety among CD8 cells was defined by CD45RO negativity and positive CCR7 selection, thereby excluding terminally differentiated effector memory CD45RA+ cells. V gave up 4 bases and J gave up 11 bases; unmatched junction bases: 17. This CDR3 is 16 amino acids long. Germline CDR1 and CDR2: SGHRS and YFSETQ. Sequencing was performed with immunoSEQ multiplex PCR; in TCRdb, only in-frame clones are kept and a portion is missing. This table holds roughly 600,000 clones, 95% to 98% found once. With respect to this clone: What it binds is unknown.

Study-level findings and limits: Rarefaction curves obtained for sorted subsets showed sequencing incomplete despite large depth.

Sequenced material: naive CD8+ T cells sorted from blood. This chain joins TRBV5-1 and TRBJ2-2; 7 bases align to TRBD2. The receptor's source is a man aged 25 to 45 in good health. The CDR3 region is CASSRSGPGSRVELFF. CDR3 nucleotides: TGCGCCAGCAGCCGTAGCGGGCCCGGGTCCCGTGTTGAGCTGTTTTTT.